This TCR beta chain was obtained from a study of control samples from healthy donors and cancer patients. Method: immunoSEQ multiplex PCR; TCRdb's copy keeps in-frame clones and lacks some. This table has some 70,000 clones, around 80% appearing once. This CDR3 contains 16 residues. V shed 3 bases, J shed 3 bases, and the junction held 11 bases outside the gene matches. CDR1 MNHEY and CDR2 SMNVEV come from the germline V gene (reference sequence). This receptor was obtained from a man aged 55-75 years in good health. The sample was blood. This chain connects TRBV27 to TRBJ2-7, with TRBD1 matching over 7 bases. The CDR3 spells CASSLGSPGQSYEQYF. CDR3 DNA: TGTGCCAGCAGTTTGGGGTCGCCGGGACAGAGCTACGAGCAGTACTTC.